The rows below give T cell receptor beta chains drawn from one sample of a study of T cell changes during pregnancy in multiple sclerosis. The repertoire was sequenced with immunoSEQ multiplex PCR; TCRdb's copy has only in-frame clones and lacks some. The repertoire consists of tens of thousands of clones, with roughly 92% occurring once and the leading ten covering about 2%. This specimen was peripheral blood, taken before pregnancy. The receptor set was obtained from a female donor with multiple sclerosis, enrolled in a pregnancy study. CDR3s include the opening cysteine and the closing phenylalanine or tryptophan. Some rows mark clone size as missing; the rest say once, few, many or name a class of expanded clone.

TRBJ1-2	NA	TRBV6-6	CASTYTGGDGYTF
TRBJ2-7	NA	TRBV29-1	CSVSEAGPAYEQYF
TRBJ1-1	NA	TRBV13	CASSLVRGASGLAFF
TRBJ1-1	NA	TRBV14	CASSLNRGAGGNTEAFF
TRBJ1-2	few	TRBV25-1	CASSEAGWNGYTF
TRBJ1-3	NA	TRBV19	CASQQGSGNTIYF
TRBJ2-1	NA	TRBV7-8	CASSRLQGEQFF
TRBJ1-1	NA	TRBV18	CASSLSVYTEAFF
TRBJ2-7	NA	TRBV11-2	CASSHMFEWAQPAYEQYF
TRBJ2-7	once	TRBV13	CASSLEGLAESYEQYF
TRBJ1-1	NA	TRBV25-1	CASKSLLMNTEAFF
TRBJ2-3	NA	TRBV7-6	CASSLAGGADTQYF
TRBJ1-5	NA	TRBV5-5	CASSTRQGMPQHF
TRBJ1-1	NA	TRBV7-8	CASPNFCTEAFF
TRBJ2-1	NA	TRBV2	CASSEREYNEQFF
TRBJ1-1	once	TRBV7-7	CASSLAIAGGFSEAFF
TRBJ2-1	NA	TRBV6-4	CASSDYTSGTEQFF
TRBJ2-7	NA	TRBV7-2	CASSPSTTYEQYF
TRBJ2-5	NA	TRBV7-2	CASSVLAGVETQYF
TRBJ2-7	NA	TRBV9	CASSGSGGSYEQYF
TRBJ1-2	NA	TRBV7-2	CASSLWEGGGGYTF
TRBJ2-7	once	TRBV6-6	CASSYSNGPYEQYF
TRBJ1-1	NA	TRBV18	CASSAGLNTEAFF
TRBJ2-5	once	TRBV7-6	CASSLLARGQETQYF
TRBJ2-3	NA	TRBV30	CAGQSGTTTDTQYF
TRBJ1-2	NA	TRBV4-2	CASSQDEAGYTF
TRBJ2-2	NA	TRBV6-5	CASSSDSMVPNGELFF
TRBJ1-6	NA	TRBV25-1	CASSETGSYNSPLHF
TRBJ2-2	NA	TRBV6-1	CASSRLAEGPGELFF
TRBJ2-7	NA	TRBV4-3	CASSQDRGGVYEQYF
TRBJ2-1	NA	TRBV7-9	CASRSTLIGTSANNEQFF
TRBJ2-1	NA	TRBV5-4	CAFSGREAEQFF
TRBJ2-1	NA	TRBV7-9	CASRLGLGETDEQFF
TRBJ2-4	NA	TRBV10-3	CAISAGGRGNIQYF
TRBJ2-1	once	TRBV25-1	CASSESRQESYNEQFF
TRBJ2-5	NA	TRBV9	CASSVLAGVEETQYF
TRBJ2-5	NA	TRBV19	CASSMSRARETQYF
TRBJ1-5	NA	TRBV6-1	CASSVEGDQPQHF
TRBJ1-3	NA	TRBV6-1	CASWLTGISGNTIYF
TRBJ2-7	NA	TRBV7-9	CASSLSGAGSEQYF
TRBJ2-7	NA	TRBV18	CASSPGLAGRYEQYF
TRBJ2-7	NA	TRBV29-1	CSIGHRDRVHEQYF